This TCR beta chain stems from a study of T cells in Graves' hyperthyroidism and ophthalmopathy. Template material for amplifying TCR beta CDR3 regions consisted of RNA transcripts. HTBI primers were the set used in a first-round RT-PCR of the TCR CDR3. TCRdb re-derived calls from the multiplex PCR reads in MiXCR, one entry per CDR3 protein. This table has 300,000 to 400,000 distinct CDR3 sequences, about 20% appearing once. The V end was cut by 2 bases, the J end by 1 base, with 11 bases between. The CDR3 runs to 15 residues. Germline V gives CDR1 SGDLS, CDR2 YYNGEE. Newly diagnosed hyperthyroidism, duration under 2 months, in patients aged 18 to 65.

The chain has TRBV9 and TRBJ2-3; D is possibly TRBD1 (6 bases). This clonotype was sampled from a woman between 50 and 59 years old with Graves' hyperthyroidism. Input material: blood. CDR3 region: CASSVGGYRTDTQYF. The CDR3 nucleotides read TGTGCCAGCAGCGTTGGGGGCTACCGCACAGATACGCAGTATTTT.